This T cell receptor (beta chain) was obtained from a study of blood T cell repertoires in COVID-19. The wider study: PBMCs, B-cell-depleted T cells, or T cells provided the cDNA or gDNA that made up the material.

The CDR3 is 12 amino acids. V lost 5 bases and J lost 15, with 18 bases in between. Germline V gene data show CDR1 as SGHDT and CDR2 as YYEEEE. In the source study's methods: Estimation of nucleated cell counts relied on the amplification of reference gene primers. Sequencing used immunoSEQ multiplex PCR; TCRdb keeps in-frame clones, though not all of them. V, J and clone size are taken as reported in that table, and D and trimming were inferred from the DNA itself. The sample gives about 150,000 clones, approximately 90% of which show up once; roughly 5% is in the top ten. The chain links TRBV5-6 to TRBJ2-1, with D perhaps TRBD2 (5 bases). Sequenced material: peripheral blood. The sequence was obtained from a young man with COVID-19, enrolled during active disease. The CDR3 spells CASSIYSGFRFF. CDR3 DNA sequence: TGTGCCAGCAGTATATACAGCGGATTTCGGTTCTTC.